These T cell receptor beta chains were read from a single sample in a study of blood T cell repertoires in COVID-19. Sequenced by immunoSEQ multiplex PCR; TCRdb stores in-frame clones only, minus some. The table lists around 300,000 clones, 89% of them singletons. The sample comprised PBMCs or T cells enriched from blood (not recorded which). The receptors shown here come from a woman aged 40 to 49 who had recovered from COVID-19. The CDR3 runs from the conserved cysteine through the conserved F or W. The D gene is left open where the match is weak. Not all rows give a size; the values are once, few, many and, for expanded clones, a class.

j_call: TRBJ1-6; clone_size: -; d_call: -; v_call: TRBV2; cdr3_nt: TGTGCCAGCAAAGACAGTGGCTCCTATAATTCACCCCTCCACTTT; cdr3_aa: CASKDSGSYNSPLHF
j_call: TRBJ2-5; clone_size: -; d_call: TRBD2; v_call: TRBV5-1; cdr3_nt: TGCGCCAGCAGCTTGTCGTCTAGCGGCCAACAAGAGACCCAGTACTTC; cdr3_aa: CASSLSSSGQQETQYF
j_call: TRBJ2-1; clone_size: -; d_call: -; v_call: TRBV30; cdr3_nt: TGTGCCTGGAGGGGCTCTTGGGGGCGAAGAGGCAATGAGCAGTTCTTC; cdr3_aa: CAWRGSWGRRGNEQFF
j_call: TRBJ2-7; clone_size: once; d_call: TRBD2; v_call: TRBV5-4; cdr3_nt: TGTGCCAGCAGCTTGGAAGCGGGACTTTTCTACGAGCAGTACTTC; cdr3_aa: CASSLEAGLFYEQYF
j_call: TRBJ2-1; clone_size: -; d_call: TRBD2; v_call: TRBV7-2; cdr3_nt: TGTGCCAGCAGCTTAGGGGGACTAGCGGGAGGATCCAATGAGCAGTTCTTC; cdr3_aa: CASSLGGLAGGSNEQFF
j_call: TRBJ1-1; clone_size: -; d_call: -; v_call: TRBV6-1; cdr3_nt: TGTGCCAGCAGTGAAACAGGGAGGGTGGACACTGAAGCTTTCTTT; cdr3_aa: CASSETGRVDTEAFF
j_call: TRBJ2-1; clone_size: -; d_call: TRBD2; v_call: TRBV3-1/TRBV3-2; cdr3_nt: TGTGCCAGCAGCCAAGGAGCCGGGACTAGACCCTACAATGAGCAGTTCTTC; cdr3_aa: CASSQGAGTRPYNEQFF
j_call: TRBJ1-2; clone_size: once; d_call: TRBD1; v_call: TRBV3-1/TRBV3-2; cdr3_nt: TGTGCCAGCAGCCTCTCCGGGACAGGGGGCTATGGCTACACCTTC; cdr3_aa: CASSLSGTGGYGYTF
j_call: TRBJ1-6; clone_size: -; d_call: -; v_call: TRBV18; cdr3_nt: TGTGCCAGCTCAGCAACAGGGTGGGATTCACCCCTCCACTTT; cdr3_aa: CASSATGWDSPLHF
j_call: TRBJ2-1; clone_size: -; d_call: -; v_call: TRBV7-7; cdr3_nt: TGTGCTAGCAGCACCACAGGGAATCCCAATGAGCAGTTCTTC; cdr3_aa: CASSTTGNPNEQFF
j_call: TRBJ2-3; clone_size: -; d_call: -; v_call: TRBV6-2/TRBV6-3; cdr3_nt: TGTGCCAGCAGTTACTACCAGGGCAGAGATACGCAGTATTTT; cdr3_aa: CASSYYQGRDTQYF
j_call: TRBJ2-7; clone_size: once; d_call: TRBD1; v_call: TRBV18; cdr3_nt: TGTGCCAGCTCACCGCCGGGACAGGGCTCTCCAAGCTCCTACGAGCAGTACTTC; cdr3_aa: CASSPPGQGSPSSYEQYF
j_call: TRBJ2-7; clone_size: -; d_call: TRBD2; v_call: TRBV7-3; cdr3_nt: TGTGCCAGCAGCCCGACGGGAGGTCCCTACGAGCAGTACTTC; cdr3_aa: CASSPTGGPYEQYF
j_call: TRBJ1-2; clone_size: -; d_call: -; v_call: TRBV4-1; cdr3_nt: TGCGCCAGCAGCCAATTCCCAGGCAACTATGGCTACACCTTC; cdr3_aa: CASSQFPGNYGYTF
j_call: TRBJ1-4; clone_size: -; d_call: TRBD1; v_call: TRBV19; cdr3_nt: TGTGCCAGTAGTACCGGGACAGCTACAAATGAAAAACTGTTTTTT; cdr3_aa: CASSTGTATNEKLFF
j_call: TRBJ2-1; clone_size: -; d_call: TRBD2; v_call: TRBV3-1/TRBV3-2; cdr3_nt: TGTGCCAGCAGCTGGGGGCGCGGGGGGCGACAGAGCTCCTACAATGAGCAGTTCTTC; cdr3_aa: CASSWGRGGRQSSYNEQFF
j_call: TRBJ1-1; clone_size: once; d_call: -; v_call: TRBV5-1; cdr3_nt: TGCGCCAGCGGCCCCGAGACGGGGAAAAGTGAAGCTTTCTTT; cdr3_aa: CASGPETGKSEAFF
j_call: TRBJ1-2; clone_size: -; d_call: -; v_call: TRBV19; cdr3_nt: TGTGCCAGTAGTATAGGCAACAGTAAAACTGGCTACACCTTC; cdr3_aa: CASSIGNSKTGYTF
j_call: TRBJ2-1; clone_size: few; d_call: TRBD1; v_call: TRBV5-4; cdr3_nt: TGTGCCAGCAGCTCCGGACAGGGGGACTACAATGAGCAGTTCTTC; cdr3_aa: CASSSGQGDYNEQFF
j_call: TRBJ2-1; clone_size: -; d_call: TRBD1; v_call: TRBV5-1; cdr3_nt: TGCGCCAGCAGCGTTGGGTGGGACAGGGGGCTCCCCTACAATGAGCAGTTCTTC; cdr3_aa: CASSVGWDRGLPYNEQFF
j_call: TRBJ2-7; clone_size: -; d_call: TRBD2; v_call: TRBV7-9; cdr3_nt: TGTGCCAGCAGCCCCACCCTGACTAGCGGGAGAGAAAGGCGGTACGAGCAGTACTTC; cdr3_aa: CASSPTLTSGRERRYEQYF
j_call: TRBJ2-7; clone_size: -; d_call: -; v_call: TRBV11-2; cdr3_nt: TGTGCCAGCAGCTTAGACGGACACCGCGAGCAGTACTTC; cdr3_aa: CASSLDGHREQYF
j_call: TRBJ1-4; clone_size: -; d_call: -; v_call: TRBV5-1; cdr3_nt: TGCGCCAGCAGCCCGTCGAGGGGGAGCGATAATGAAAAACTGTTTTTT; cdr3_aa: CASSPSRGSDNEKLFF
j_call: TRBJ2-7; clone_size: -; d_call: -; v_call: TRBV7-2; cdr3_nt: TGTGCCAGCAGCTTAGCGGAGGCTACGAGGGAGTACTTC; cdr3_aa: CASSLAEATREYF
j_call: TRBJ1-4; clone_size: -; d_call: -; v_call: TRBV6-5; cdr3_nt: TGTGCCAGCAGCAGGTTGGGCCTCGTTAATGAAAAACTGTTTTTT; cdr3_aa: CASSRLGLVNEKLFF
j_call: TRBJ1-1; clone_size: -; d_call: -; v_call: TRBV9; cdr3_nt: TGTGCCAGCAGCGTAGATGTTGGCCCGAACACTGAAGCTTTCTTT; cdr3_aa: CASSVDVGPNTEAFF
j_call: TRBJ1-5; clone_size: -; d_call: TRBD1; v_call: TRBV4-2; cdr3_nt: TGTGCCAGCAGCTTAACCGGGACAGGGTCTCAGCCCCAGCATTTT; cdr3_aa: CASSLTGTGSQPQHF
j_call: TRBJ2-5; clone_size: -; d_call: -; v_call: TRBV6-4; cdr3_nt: TGTGCCAGCAGTGAGGGCCAACATAAGACCCAGTACTTC; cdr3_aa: CASSEGQHKTQYF
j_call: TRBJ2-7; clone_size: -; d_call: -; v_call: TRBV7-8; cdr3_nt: TGTGCCAGCAGCCCGGGGAGCGGGCCCTACGAGCAGTACTTC; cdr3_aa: CASSPGSGPYEQYF
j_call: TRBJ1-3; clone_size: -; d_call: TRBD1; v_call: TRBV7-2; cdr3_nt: TGTGCCAGCAGCTTTACGGGGACAGGGAAGGGAAACACCATATATTTT; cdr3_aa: CASSFTGTGKGNTIYF
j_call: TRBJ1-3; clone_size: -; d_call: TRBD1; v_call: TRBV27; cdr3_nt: TGTGCCAGCACGGACAGGGACGGAAACACCATATATTTT; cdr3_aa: CASTDRDGNTIYF
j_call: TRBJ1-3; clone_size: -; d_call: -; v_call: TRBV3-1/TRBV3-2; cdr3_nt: TGTGCCAGCACGGGGGTAGGTGGAAACACCATATATTTT; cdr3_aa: CASTGVGGNTIYF
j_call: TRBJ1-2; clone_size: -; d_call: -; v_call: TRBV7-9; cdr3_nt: TGTGCCAGCAGCTCCGGACACGCTACTAACTATGGCTACACCTTC; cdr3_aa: CASSSGHATNYGYTF
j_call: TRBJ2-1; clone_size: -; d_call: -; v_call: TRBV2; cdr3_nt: TGTGCCAGCACTAGTGATGAAGGTTACAATGAGCAGTTCTTC; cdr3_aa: CASTSDEGYNEQFF